This T cell receptor (beta chain) is drawn from a study of T cell changes during pregnancy in multiple sclerosis. CDR3 size: 13 residues. The germline V gene encodes CDR1 SGHNT and CDR2 YYREEE (reference sequence). Trimming pared 1 base from V and 8 bases from J, leaving 12 bases between. TCRdb's table, derived via immunoSEQ multiplex PCR, lists solely in-frame clones and lacks some. The sample lists nearly 25,000 clones, approximately 90% occurring once. This TCR came from a female donor in good health, enrolled as a control in a pregnancy study. The material sequenced was CD4+ T cells from peripheral blood mononuclear cells, taken in the first trimester of pregnancy. The V gene is TRBV5-4, the J gene TRBJ1-2; D is perhaps TRBD1 (5 bases). Written as DNA, the CDR3 is TGTGCCAGCAGCTTGAGGGGTACTGCCGGCTACACCTTC. Its translation is CASSLRGTAGYTF.